The 7 T cell receptor beta chains below all came from one sample that was sequenced in a study of graft-versus-host responses after intestinal transplantation. The method was immunoSEQ multiplex PCR; TCRdb's version includes in-frame clones alone and lacks a portion of them. The top ten clones hold 15% to 20% of a sample with some 96,000 clones, approximately 90% of them seen once. The sample in question was PBMCs, obtained roughly 68 weeks after intestinal transplant. These receptor sequences come from a human patient who received an intestinal transplant, so some T cells may come from the graft donor.

The chain has TRBV6-1 and TRBJ2-7, with D perhaps matching TRBD1 (5 bases). Trimming left V 3 bases short and J 3 bases short, with 6 bases between. The germline V gene has CDR1 MNHNS and CDR2 SASEGT. The CDR3 consists of 12 residues. The CDR3 bases are TGTGCCAGCAGTGATAGGGGCTACGAGCAGTACTTC. Protein: CASSDRGYEQYF.

This clone has a single count. The chain is built from TRBV6-4 and TRBJ2-1; D gene ambiguous. Germline V gene data show CDR1 as MRHNA and CDR2 as SNTAGT. This CDR3 region has 13 residues. Trimming left V 0 bases short and J 7 bases short, with 7 bases between. This CDR3 is CASSDSMVNEQFF. For the CDR3, the DNA is TGTGCCAGCAGTGACTCGATGGTAAATGAGCAGTTCTTC.

The rearrangement links TRBV6-5 to TRBJ2-7; no clear D gene. Trimming pared 2 bases from V and 2 bases from J, leaving 10 bases between. Germline V gene data show CDR1 as MNHEY and CDR2 as SVGAGI. The CDR3 contains 14 residues. This CDR3 is CASSYLGFTYEQYF. CDR3 DNA: TGTGCCAGCAGTTACCTGGGGTTTACCTACGAGCAGTACTTC.

This clone has only a few counts. V and J are TRBV6-1 and TRBJ2-3; 11 bases align to TRBD2. This CDR3 is built from 15 residues. V gave up 3 bases and J gave up 4 bases; unmatched junction bases: 3. CDR1 and CDR2 from the germline V gene are MNHNS and SASEGT. CDR3 sequence (DNA): TGTGCCAGCAGTGAGGTAGCGGGGGGGGCAGATACGCAGTATTTT. Protein sequence: CASSEVAGGADTQYF.

The chain uses TRBV11-2 and TRBJ2-7; D tentatively reads TRBD1 or TRBD2 (5 bases each). The V and J ends lost 5 bases and 5 bases respectively, with 19 bases between them. Per germline, CDR1 SGHAT and CDR2 FQNNGV. This CDR3 spans 15 amino acids. The CDR3 region is CASSHWGRVGDEQYF. Written as DNA, the CDR3 is TGTGCCAGCAGCCACTGGGGCAGGGTGGGGGACGAGCAGTACTTC.

V gene TRBV11-2 combines with J gene TRBJ2-5, with D perhaps TRBD1 or TRBD2 (6 bases each). The CDR3 runs 14 residues. V lost 7 bases to trimming and J lost 5 bases, with 17 bases between them. CDR1 and CDR2 from the germline V gene are SGHAT and FQNNGV. The CDR3 here is CASTHRVAGETQYF. Here the CDR3 DNA reads TGTGCCAGCACGCACAGGGTTGCGGGGGAGACCCAGTACTTC.

This chain joins TRBV7-6 and TRBJ1-2; 9 nucleotides match TRBD1. Germline V gene sequence: CDR1 SGHVS, CDR2 FNYEAQ. The V gene end was trimmed by 1 base and the J gene end by 4 bases; junction bases not matched to a gene: 7. This CDR3 comprises 16 residues. The CDR3 is CASSLGTGQGSYGYTF. The CDR3 coding sequence is TGTGCCAGCAGCTTAGGTACGGGACAGGGTTCCTATGGCTACACCTTC. Full variable domain (rest looked up from reference TRBV7-6 and TRBJ1-2): GAGVSQSPRYKVTKRGQDVALRCDPISGHVSLYWYRQALGQGPEFLTYFNYEAQQDKSGLPNDRFSAERPEGSISTLTIQRTEQRDSAMYRCASSLGTGQGSYGYTFGSGTRLTVV.